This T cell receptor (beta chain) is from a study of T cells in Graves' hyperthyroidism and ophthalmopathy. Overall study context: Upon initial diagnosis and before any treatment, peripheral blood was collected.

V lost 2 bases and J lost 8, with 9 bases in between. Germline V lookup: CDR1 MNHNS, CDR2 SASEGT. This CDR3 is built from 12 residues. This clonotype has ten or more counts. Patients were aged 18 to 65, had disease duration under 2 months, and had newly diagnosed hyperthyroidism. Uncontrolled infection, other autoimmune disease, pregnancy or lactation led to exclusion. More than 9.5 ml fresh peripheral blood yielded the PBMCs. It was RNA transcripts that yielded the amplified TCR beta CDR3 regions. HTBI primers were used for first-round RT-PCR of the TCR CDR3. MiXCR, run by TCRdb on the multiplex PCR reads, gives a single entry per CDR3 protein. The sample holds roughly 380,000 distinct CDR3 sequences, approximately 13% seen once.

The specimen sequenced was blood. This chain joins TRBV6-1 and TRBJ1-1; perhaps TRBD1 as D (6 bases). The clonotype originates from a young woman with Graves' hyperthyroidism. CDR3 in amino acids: CASSESGTEAFF. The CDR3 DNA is TGTGCCAGCAGTGAATCCGGGACAGAAGCTTTCTTT.